This T cell receptor beta chain was sequenced for a study of T cell responses to AZD1222 COVID-19 vaccine. A remark on this clone: What it recognizes is unknown.

The CDR3 contains 12 residues. Germline CDR1 ENHRY, CDR2 SYGVKD. With V trimmed by 10 bases and J by 1 base, 1 base remained unmatched. Study observations and caveats: Donors skewed white British and female; clonal diversity was possibly underestimated.

Using immunoSEQ multiplex PCR, the repertoire was profiled, and TCRdb retains in-frame clones only, with some absent. The table shows around 130,000 clones, with more than 70% occurring only once. This chain joins TRBV10-3 and TRBJ2-7; 10 bases match TRBD2. The TCR sequence derives from an adult in good health. The starting material was peripheral blood, obtained on day 0 of AZD1222 vaccination. The CDR3 DNA sequence: TGTGCCACTAGCGGGGGTTCCTACGAGCAGTACTTC. It encodes CATSGGSYEQYF.